These T cell receptor beta chains were read from a single sample in a study of T-cell reconstitution after alpha-beta-depleted transplantation in children. TCRdb re-analysed the PCR reads in MiXCR, keeping a single row per CDR3 protein. The sample lists roughly 570,000 distinct CDR3 sequences, 27% occurring once. Sample: PBMCs, taken before TCRalphabeta/CD19-depleted stem cell transplant. The source of these receptors is a boy younger than two with Wiskott-Aldrich syndrome, due to receive a stem cell transplant. Each CDR3 is given with its conserved first and last residue.

v_call: TRBV27; j_call: TRBJ2-2; cdr3_aa: CASSPRGLAVNTGELFF
v_call: TRBV5-1; j_call: TRBJ2-1; cdr3_aa: CASSLAGGTDNEQFF
v_call: TRBV12-3/TRBV12-4; j_call: TRBJ1-3; cdr3_aa: CASGWERGSRNTIYF
v_call: TRBV12-3/TRBV12-4; j_call: TRBJ2-6; cdr3_aa: CASTYLSGANVLTF
v_call: TRBV7-3; j_call: TRBJ2-1; cdr3_aa: CASSPRQGSYNEQFF
v_call: TRBV10-1; j_call: TRBJ2-3; cdr3_aa: CASSESGLAVSTDTQYF
v_call: TRBV29-1; j_call: TRBJ2-7; cdr3_aa: CSVGGLNEQYF
v_call: TRBV20-1; j_call: TRBJ2-5; cdr3_aa: CSAPRTGFTETQYF
v_call: TRBV5-1; j_call: TRBJ2-7; cdr3_aa: CASSWNGQNYEQYF
v_call: TRBV7-9; j_call: TRBJ2-7; cdr3_aa: CASSFFRTSGTPYEQYF
v_call: TRBV20-1; j_call: TRBJ2-1; cdr3_aa: CSAREWPSGSSYNEQFF
v_call: TRBV5-1; j_call: TRBJ2-4; cdr3_aa: CASSLSGDNIQYF
v_call: TRBV6-6; j_call: TRBJ2-1; cdr3_aa: CASSHNEQFF
v_call: TRBV5-1; j_call: TRBJ2-5; cdr3_aa: CASSSVVLAGAPPRETQYF
v_call: TRBV9; j_call: TRBJ2-7; cdr3_aa: CASSVMGVSVGEQYF
v_call: TRBV12-3/TRBV12-4; j_call: TRBJ2-6; cdr3_aa: CAGLTGNNAGANVLTF
v_call: TRBV20-1; j_call: TRBJ1-5; cdr3_aa: CSANQGRRDQPQHF
v_call: TRBV5-1; j_call: TRBJ2-1; cdr3_aa: CASSSTLNNEQFF
v_call: TRBV10-3; j_call: TRBJ2-6; cdr3_aa: CAISAGQPSGANVLTF
v_call: TRBV28; j_call: TRBJ2-7; cdr3_aa: CASKPSGYEQYF
v_call: TRBV3-1; j_call: TRBJ2-1; cdr3_aa: CACSNRLHPTSGNGYEQFF
v_call: TRBV10-3; j_call: TRBJ2-6; cdr3_aa: CAISGLDSYPGVVLTF
v_call: TRBV20-1; j_call: TRBJ2-1; cdr3_aa: CSRVSSYNEQFF
v_call: TRBV28; j_call: TRBJ1-1; cdr3_aa: CASPPYRSGALEAFF
v_call: TRBV5-1; j_call: TRBJ2-7; cdr3_aa: CASSLEGLAGEQYF
v_call: TRBV5-1; j_call: TRBJ2-2; cdr3_aa: CASRPGTNTGELFF
v_call: TRBV29-1; j_call: TRBJ2-1; cdr3_aa: CSCGRNNEQFF
v_call: TRBV6-5; j_call: TRBJ1-6; cdr3_aa: CASSYYRGRDSPLHF